This T cell receptor (beta chain) comes out of a study of beta chain features in type 1 diabetes. Expressed TCRB transcripts were sequenced because the entire RNA isolate underwent reverse transcription. There were several million reads on average in the naive, central memory and regulatory T cell samples. Generated by immunoSEQ multiplex PCR, the TCRdb table keeps only in-frame clones and is missing some. Among around 300,000 clones listed, 14% were seen once. Donors underwent one heparinised blood draw, about 110 mL on average. Whole-study results and caveats: Shorter TCRB CDR3s, moderately but significantly so, marked every one of the four CD4+ subsets in Type 1 diabetes patients. Relative to healthy donors, patients appeared to have naive, central memory and Treg TCRB repertoires that were more similar.

About this clone itself: What it binds is not known. The same CDR3 can be traced to other DNA sequences in this sample.

Per germline, CDR1 SGHTA and CDR2 FQGNSA. There are 13 residues in the CDR3. V lost 1 base to trimming and J lost 4 bases, with 5 bases between them. This sequence joins TRBV7-2 and TRBJ2-1; D is perhaps TRBD2 (5 bases). The material sequenced was central memory CD4+ T cells from blood. The source of this sequence is a man younger than 45 in good health. The CDR3 bases are TGTGCCAGCAGCTTAGGGACTTACAATGAGCAGTTCTTC. Its translation is CASSLGTYNEQFF.